These 18 T cell receptor beta chains originate from one sample sequenced in a study of CD8 T cells in ankylosing spondylitis. TCRdb used MiXCR to reprocess the 5' RACE reads, holding one entry per CDR3 protein. The sample holds 200,000 to 250,000 distinct CDR3 sequences, 10% seen once. Specimen: blood, either unsorted or a sorted T cell fraction (not recorded which). These receptors came from a male donor with ankylosing spondylitis or in good health (not recorded which).

This clonotype was seen repeatedly, ten times or more. The rearrangement joins TRBV4-1 to TRBJ2-7; 8 bases align to TRBD1. V shed 5 bases, J shed 3 bases, and the junction held 9 bases outside the gene matches. The germline CDR1 and CDR2 sequences are MGHRA and YSYEKL. The CDR3 totals 15 residues. This CDR3 reads CASSESTGTGYEQYF. The CDR3 coding sequence is TGCGCCAGCAGCGAGTCCACCGGGACAGGCTACGAGCAGTACTTC.

In its sample, this clonotype was seen many times. The chain has TRBV5-6 and TRBJ2-1, with 7 bases identical to TRBD2. Germline CDR1 SGHDT, CDR2 YYEEEE. V gave up 2 bases and J gave up 5 bases; unmatched junction bases: 7. CDR3 size: 15 residues. The CDR3 DNA is TGTGCCAGCAGCTTCACCCCCGGGACTAACAATGAGCAGTTCTTC. This encodes CASSFTPGTNNEQFF.

This clonotype was detected ten times or more. DNA of the CDR3: TGCGCCAGCAGCTCTAGTGGACTTACTGAAGCTTTCTTT. This encodes CASSSSGLTEAFF. V usage is TRBV5-1 and J usage is TRBJ1-1; D call uncertain. Trimming took 3 bases from V and 5 from J, leaving 11 bases between them. Germline-derived CDR1 and CDR2 are SGHRS and YFSETQ. This CDR3 is built from 13 residues.

This clonotype was seen ten or more times. Here the CDR3 DNA reads TGTGCCAGCAGTCGGACGACAGGACACTATGGCTACACCTTC. Its translation is CASSRTTGHYGYTF. This sequence joins TRBV5-6 and TRBJ1-2, with D possibly matching TRBD1 (6 bases). V was cut by 5 bases and J by 3 bases, with 14 bases left in between. This CDR3 spans 14 amino acids. From germline, CDR1 is SGHDT and CDR2 YYEEEE.

This clonotype has at least ten counts. V gene TRBV20-1 combines with J gene TRBJ2-1; 10 bases align to TRBD2. The germline V gene has CDR1 DFQATT and CDR2 SNEGSKA (reference sequence). This CDR3 region has 17 residues. Germline trimming cut 4 bases from V and 4 bases from J; bases unmatched to any gene: 13. The chain's CDR3 is CSATRTSGLLIYNEQFF. For the CDR3, the DNA is TGCAGTGCTACTAGGACTAGCGGCTTACTCATTTACAATGAGCAGTTCTTC.

This clonotype was recorded at least ten times. This chain uses TRBV6-5 with TRBJ2-7, with D possibly TRBD1 on 6 matching bases. Germline V gene lookup returns CDR1 MNHEY and CDR2 SVGAGI. Trimming stripped 2 bases from V and 3 bases from J, with 17 bases between. This CDR3 region has 16 residues. Here the CDR3 reads CASSYLRGGALYEQYF. In nucleotides, the CDR3 is TGTGCCAGCAGTTACCTCAGGGGTGGGGCTCTCTACGAGCAGTACTTC.

Comment on this clonotype: This may come from a read error, since a much larger clone is one base off. The chain has TRBV4-2 and TRBJ2-1; possible D gene TRBD2, 6 bases. The CDR3 loop spans 16 amino acids. Germline V gene data show CDR1 as LGHNA and CDR2 as YNFKEQ. CDR3 region: CASSHRTGVSYNGQFF. CDR3 DNA: TGTGCCAGCAGCCATCGAACGGGGGTCTCCTACAATGGGCAGTTCTTC.

The CDR3: CASSFQGSLNTEAFF. In DNA form, the CDR3 reads TGTGCCAGCAGCTTCCAGGGTTCACTGAACACTGAAGCTTTCTTT. The chain carries TRBV7-9 and TRBJ1-1; D is perhaps TRBD1 (5 bases). The V and J ends lost 3 bases and 0 bases respectively, with 11 bases between them. The germline CDR1 and CDR2 sequences are SEHNR and FQNEAQ (reference sequence). CDR3 size: 15 residues.

The rearrangement links TRBV5-4 to TRBJ1-3; 7 nucleotides align to TRBD1. Germline assignment: CDR1 SGHNT and CDR2 YYREEE (reference sequence). Germline trimming cut 4 bases from V and 3 bases from J; bases unmatched to any gene: 10. The length of the CDR3 is 16 residues. The CDR3, as DNA: TGTGCCAGCAGCAGCCCGGGACAGCAGCTTGGAAACACCATATATTTT. This encodes CASSSPGQQLGNTIYF.

In its sample, this clonotype was seen many times. The gene calls are TRBV5-1 and TRBJ2-1; TRBD2 matches 12 bases. This CDR3 contains 17 residues. Per germline, CDR1 SGHRS and CDR2 YFSETQ. V lost 4 bases to trimming and J lost 9 bases; unmatched junction nucleotides: 14. In nucleotides, the CDR3 is TGCGCCAGCAGCCCTTACCTGACTAGCGGGAGAATCGGTGAGCAGTTCTTC. It codes for CASSPYLTSGRIGEQFF.

As to this clonotype: Germline is not matched at one junction end, which may reflect a read error. V gene TRBV7-9 combines with J gene TRBJ1-1, with unresolved D. The CDR3 is 13 amino acids. From germline, CDR1 is SEHNR and CDR2 FQNEAQ (reference sequence). CDR3 region: CASTLGRDTEAFF. CDR3 bases: TGTGCCAGCACCTTAGGACGTGACACTGAAGCTTTCTTT.

In its sample, this clonotype was seen many times. The chain combines TRBV5-5 with TRBJ2-7; D perhaps matches TRBD1 (6 bases). Germline loops: CDR1 SGHKS, CDR2 YYEKEE (reference sequence). The CDR3 is made up of 15 amino acids. V gave up 3 bases and J gave up 3 bases, with 16 bases separating them. CDR3 residues: CASSSGPGANYEQYF. As DNA, the CDR3 is TGTGCCAGCAGCTCCGGGCCAGGGGCCAACTACGAGCAGTACTTC.

This clonotype was counted ten times or more. The CDR3 protein is CSARPSNTEAFF. Written as DNA, the CDR3 is TGCAGTGCTAGACCCTCTAACACTGAAGCTTTCTTT. The chain joins TRBV20-1 to TRBJ1-1; D not resolved. CDR1 is DFQATT and CDR2 is SNEGSKA in the germline V gene (reference sequence). The CDR3 is made up of 12 amino acids. V lost 2 bases and J lost 2, with 6 bases in between.

The chain employs TRBV5-1 and TRBJ2-7; D may be TRBD2 (6 bases). Deletions cut 0 bases from V and 3 bases from J, with 16 bases between. The germline gives CDR1 SGHRS, CDR2 YFSETQ. CDR3 length: 16 residues. As DNA, the CDR3 is TGCGCCAGCAGCTTGGCCCCGGACCCCGGGGGCTACGAGCAGTACTTC. It translates to CASSLAPDPGGYEQYF. The entire variable domain, with the rest obtained from reference TRBV5-1 and TRBJ2-7, is as follows: KAGVTQTPRYLIKTRGQQVTLSCSPISGHRSVSWYQQTPGQGLQFLFEYFSETQRNKGNFPGRFSGRQFSNSRSEMNVSTLELGDSALYLCASSLAPDPGGYEQYFGPGTRLTVT.

This clonotype was detected only a few times. In nucleotides, the CDR3 is TGCGCCAGCAGCGCAGGGGGCAACAATCAGCCCCAGCATTTT. Its protein is CASSAGGNNQPQHF. The gene calls are TRBV10-2 and TRBJ1-5; 8 bases fit TRBD1. CDR1 and CDR2 (germline): WSHSY, SAAADI. Germline trimming cut 6 bases from V and 3 bases from J; bases unmatched to any gene: 4. The CDR3 spans 14 residues.

Details on this clonotype: A single base separates this from a much larger clone, so it may be a read error. The chain combines TRBV27 with TRBJ2-7; D not certain. The germline CDR1 and CDR2 sequences are MNHEY and SMNVEV (reference sequence). The length of the CDR3 is 10 residues. CDR3 loop: CVSPSHEQYF. CDR3 nucleotides: TGTGTCAGCCCTTCCCACGAGCAGTACTTC.

For this clonotype: This sequence may be a read error, since a much larger clone differs from it by one base. The chain links TRBV9 to TRBJ2-3; D ambiguous. CDR1 is SGDLS and CDR2 is YYNGEE in the germline V gene. This CDR3 region has 14 residues. CDR3 sequence: CTSSVGSLGHTQYF. The CDR3 DNA is TGTACCAGCAGCGTAGGATCCCTCGGGCATACGCAGTATTTT. Complete variable domain (other parts from reference TRBV9 and TRBJ2-3): DSGVTQTPKHLITATGQRVTLRCSPRSGDLSVYWYQQSLDQGLQFLIQYYNGEERAKGNILERFSAQQFPDLHSELNLSSLELGDSALYFCTSSVGSLGHTQYFGPGTRLTVL.

This clonotype has ten or more counts. V is TRBV20-1 and J is TRBJ2-7; 11 bases are a match to TRBD1. V lost 7 bases and J lost 5; bases outside the gene matches: 7. The CDR3 has 13 residues. Germline lookup yields CDR1 DFQATT and CDR2 SNEGSKA (reference sequence). The CDR3 nucleotides are TGCAGTGTCTCGAGGGACAGGGGGAACGAGCAGTACTTC. Its translation: CSVSRDRGNEQYF.